Listed here is a single TCR beta chain. Antigen unknown. The conserved phenylalanine or tryptophan normally closing the CDR3 is absent here, so this likely arose from a read error. The record originates from a study of OX40 agonist ivuxolimab in advanced cancers. Broader study findings: Researchers did not establish what antigens the expanded peripheral T cells target.

V was clipped by 0 bases and J by 6 bases, with 18 bases between them. The CDR3 contains 18 residues. Germline V gene lookup returns CDR1 SEHNR and CDR2 FQNEAQ (reference sequence). The repertoire was sequenced with immunoSEQ multiplex PCR; TCRdb's copy has only in-frame clones and lacks some. This sample has roughly 15,000 clones; about 90% occur once, and the top ten carry under 70%. V is TRBV7-9 and J is TRBJ1-6; D is uncertain. This receptor was taken from an adult with an advanced solid tumor such as melanoma, head and neck, liver or kidney cancer. The sequences come from CD4+ or CD8+ T cells sorted from blood, collected in a trial of the OX40 agonist ivuxolimab. CDR3 loop: CASSLANRLSEINSPLHL. In DNA, the CDR3 is TGTGCCAGCAGCTTAGCGAATAGGCTAAGTGAGATTAATTCACCCCTCCACCTT.